This T cell receptor beta chain stems from a study of spatial heterogeneity in lung cancer. Study-level points and caveats: It was found that expanded intratumoral alpha and beta TCR counts tracked tumor mutation counts. Alpha chain coverage of tumor T cells was estimated at approximately 6.5%, and beta chain coverage at 12% to 15%.

Time point in this sample: sample taken at primary tumor resection. TCRdb re-called the 5' RACE reads with MiXCR, one entry per CDR3 protein. This table holds about 6,800 distinct CDR3 sequences, 11% to 15% found once. This clonotype showed up many times. Its cognate antigen is unknown. This CDR3 has 13 amino acids. Trimming left V 5 bases short and J 3 bases short, with 10 bases between. CDR1 ENHRY and CDR2 SYGVKD come from the germline V gene. The sequence was collected from a female donor with early-stage non-small cell lung cancer. Sequenced here: lung tumor tissue, sampled at surgery. The chain joins TRBV10-3 to TRBJ2-5; D assignment may be TRBD1 or TRBD2 (5 bases each). CDR3 residues: CAISTGTEETQYF. CDR3 coding DNA: TGTGCCATCAGTACCGGGACGGAAGAGACCCAGTACTTC.